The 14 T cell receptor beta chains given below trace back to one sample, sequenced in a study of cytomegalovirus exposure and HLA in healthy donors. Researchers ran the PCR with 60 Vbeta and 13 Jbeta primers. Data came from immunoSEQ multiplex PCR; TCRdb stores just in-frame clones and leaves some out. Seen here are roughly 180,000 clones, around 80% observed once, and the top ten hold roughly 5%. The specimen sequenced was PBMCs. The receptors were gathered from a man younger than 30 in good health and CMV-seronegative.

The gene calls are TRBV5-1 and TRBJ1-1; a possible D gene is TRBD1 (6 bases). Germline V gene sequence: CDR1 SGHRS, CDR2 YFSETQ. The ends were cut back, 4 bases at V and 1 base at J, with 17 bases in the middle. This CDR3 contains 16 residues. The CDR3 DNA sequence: TGCGCCAGCAGCAGGGGACACCAAGGAGGGAACACTGAAGCTTTCTTT. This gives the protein CASSRGHQGGNTEAFF.

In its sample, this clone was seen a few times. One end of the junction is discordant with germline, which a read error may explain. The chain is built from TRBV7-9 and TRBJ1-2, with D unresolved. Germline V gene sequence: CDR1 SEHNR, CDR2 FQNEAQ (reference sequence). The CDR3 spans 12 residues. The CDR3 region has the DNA TGTTCCAGCAGCACCGGGATCTATGGCTACACCTTC. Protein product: CSSSTGIYGYTF.

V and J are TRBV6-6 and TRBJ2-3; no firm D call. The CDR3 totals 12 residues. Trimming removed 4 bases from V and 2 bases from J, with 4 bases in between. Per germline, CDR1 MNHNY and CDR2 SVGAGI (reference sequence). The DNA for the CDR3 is TGTGCCAGCAGTTCCAACACAGATACGCAGTATTTT. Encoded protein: CASSSNTDTQYF.

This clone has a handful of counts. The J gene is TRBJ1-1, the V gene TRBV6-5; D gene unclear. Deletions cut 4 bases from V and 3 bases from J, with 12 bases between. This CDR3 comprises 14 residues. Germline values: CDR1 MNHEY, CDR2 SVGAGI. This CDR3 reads CASSSTNLDTEAFF. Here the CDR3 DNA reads TGTGCCAGCAGTTCCACGAACCTAGACACTGAAGCTTTCTTT.

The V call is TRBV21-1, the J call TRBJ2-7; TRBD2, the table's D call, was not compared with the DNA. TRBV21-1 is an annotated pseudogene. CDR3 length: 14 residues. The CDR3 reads CASSRRGLPHEQYF. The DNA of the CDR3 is TGTGCCAGCAGCAGGCGGGGACTTCCCCACGAGCAGTACTTC.

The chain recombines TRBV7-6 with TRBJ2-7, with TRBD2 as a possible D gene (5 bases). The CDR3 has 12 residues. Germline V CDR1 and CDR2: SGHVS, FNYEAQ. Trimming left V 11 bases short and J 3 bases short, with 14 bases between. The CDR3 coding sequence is TGTGCCGTCGGGGTCTCGGGCTACGAGCAGTACTTC. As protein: CAVGVSGYEQYF. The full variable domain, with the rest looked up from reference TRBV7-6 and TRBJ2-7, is GAGVSQSPRYKVTKRGQDVALRCDPISGHVSLYWYRQALGQGPEFLTYFNYEAQQDKSGLPNDRFSAERPEGSISTLTIQRTEQRDSAMYRCAVGVSGYEQYFGPGTRLTVT.

The CDR3: CACFDTGAFF. CDR3 sequence (DNA): TGTGCCTGCTTCGATACGGGGGCTTTCTTT. The rearrangement uses TRBV30 and TRBJ1-1; D not resolved. This CDR3 region has 10 residues. V lost 6 bases, J lost 11 bases, and 13 bases lay in between. Germline loops: CDR1 GTSNPN, CDR2 SVGIG (reference sequence).

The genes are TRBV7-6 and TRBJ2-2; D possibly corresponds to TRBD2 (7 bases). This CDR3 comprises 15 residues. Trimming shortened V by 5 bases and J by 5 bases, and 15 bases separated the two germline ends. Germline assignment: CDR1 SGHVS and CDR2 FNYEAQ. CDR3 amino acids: CASSLRTAGTGELFF. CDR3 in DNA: TGTGCCAGCAGCCTACGGACAGCGGGGACCGGGGAGCTGTTTTTT.

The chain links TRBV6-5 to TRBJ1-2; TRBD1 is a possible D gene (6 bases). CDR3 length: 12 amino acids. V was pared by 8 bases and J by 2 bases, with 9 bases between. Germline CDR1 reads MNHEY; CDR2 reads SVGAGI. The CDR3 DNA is TGTGCCAGCGGTAGGGGGAACTATGGCTACACCTTC. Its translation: CASGRGNYGYTF.

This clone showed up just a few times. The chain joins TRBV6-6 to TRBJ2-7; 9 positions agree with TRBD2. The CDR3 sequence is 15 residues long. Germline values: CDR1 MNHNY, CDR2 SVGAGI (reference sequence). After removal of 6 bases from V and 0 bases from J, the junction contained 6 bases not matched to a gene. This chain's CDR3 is CASRETSGSSYEQYF. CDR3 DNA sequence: TGTGCCAGCAGGGAGACTAGCGGAAGCTCCTACGAGCAGTACTTC.

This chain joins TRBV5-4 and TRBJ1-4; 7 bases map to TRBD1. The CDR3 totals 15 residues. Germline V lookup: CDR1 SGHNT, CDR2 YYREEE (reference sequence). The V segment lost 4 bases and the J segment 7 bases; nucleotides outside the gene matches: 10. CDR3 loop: CASSLQQGTGEKLFF. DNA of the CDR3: TGTGCCAGCAGCCTTCAACAGGGGACGGGTGAAAAACTGTTTTTT.

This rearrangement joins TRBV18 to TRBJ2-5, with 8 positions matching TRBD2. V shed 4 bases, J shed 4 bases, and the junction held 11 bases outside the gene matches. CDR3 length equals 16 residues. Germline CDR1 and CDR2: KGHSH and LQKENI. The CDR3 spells CASSLSSGSGAETQYF. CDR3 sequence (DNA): TGTGCCAGCTCACTATCGAGCGGGAGTGGAGCAGAGACCCAGTACTTC.

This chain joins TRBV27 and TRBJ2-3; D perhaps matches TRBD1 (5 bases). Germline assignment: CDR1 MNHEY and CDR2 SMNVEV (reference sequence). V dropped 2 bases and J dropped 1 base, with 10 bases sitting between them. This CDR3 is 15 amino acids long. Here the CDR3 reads CASSLKGSRTDTQYF. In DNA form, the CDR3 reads TGTGCCAGCAGTTTAAAGGGGTCACGCACAGATACGCAGTATTTT.

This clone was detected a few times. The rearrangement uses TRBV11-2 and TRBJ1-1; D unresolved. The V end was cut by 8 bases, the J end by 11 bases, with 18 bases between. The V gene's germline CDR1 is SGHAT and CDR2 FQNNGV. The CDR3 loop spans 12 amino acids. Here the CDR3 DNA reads TGTGCCAGCGGAAGACGGGTGACCTGGGCTTTCTTT. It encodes CASGRRVTWAFF. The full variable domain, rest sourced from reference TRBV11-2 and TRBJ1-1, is EAGVAQSPRYKIIEKRQSVAFWCNPISGHATLYWYQQILGQGPKLLIQFQNNGVVDDSQLPKDRFSAERLKGVDSTLKIQPAKLEDSAVYLCASGRRVTWAFFGQGTRLTVV.